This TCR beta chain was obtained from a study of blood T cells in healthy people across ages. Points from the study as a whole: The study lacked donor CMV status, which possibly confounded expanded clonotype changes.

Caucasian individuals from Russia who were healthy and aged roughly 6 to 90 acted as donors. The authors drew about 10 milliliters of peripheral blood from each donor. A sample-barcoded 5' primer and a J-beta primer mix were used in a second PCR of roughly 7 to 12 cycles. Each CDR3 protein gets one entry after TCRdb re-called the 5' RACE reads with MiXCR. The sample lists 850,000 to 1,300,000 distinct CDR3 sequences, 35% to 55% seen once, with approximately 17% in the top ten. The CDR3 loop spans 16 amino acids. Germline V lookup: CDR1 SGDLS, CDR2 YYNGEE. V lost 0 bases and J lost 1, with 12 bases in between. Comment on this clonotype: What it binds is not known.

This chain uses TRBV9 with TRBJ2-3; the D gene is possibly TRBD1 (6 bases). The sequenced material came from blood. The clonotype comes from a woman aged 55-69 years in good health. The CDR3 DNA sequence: TGTGCCAGCAGCGTAGGACAGGCTGGGGGCACAGATACGCAGTATTTT. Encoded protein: CASSVGQAGGTDTQYF.